A selection of T cell receptor beta chains follows, all from one sample in a study of yellow fever vaccine responses in identical twins. TCRdb reanalysed the RT-PCR reads using MiXCR and keeps one entry per CDR3 protein. Of under 20,000 distinct CDR3 sequences in the sample, nearly 70% are singletons; the top ten hold roughly 2%. Sequenced material: T cells from blood (PBMCs), unsorted or a sorted subset (not recorded which), taken before or after yellow fever vaccination (not recorded which). These receptor sequences come from a woman aged 18-29 years who received the yellow fever vaccine. Both conserved end residues are trimmed from each CDR3.

v_call cdr3_aa
TRBV11-1 ASTLNTDTQY
TRBV7-9 ASSPTGESNQPQH
TRBV20-1 SARGKNTGELF
TRBV28 ASRSGGYGYT
TRBV5-4 ASSLLGLAELF
TRBV5-4 ASSLGGAKNIQY
TRBV18 ASSLESYNEQF
TRBV7-1 ASSHSTGEHIQY
TRBV11-3 ASSRADINEQF
TRBV20-1 SARVTGTWNTEAF
TRBV7-9 ASSLVAGSMSGIYEQY
TRBV4-1 ASSQDLTSGAKNIQY
TRBV5-1 ASSLAPGQTYEQY
TRBV5-1 ASRPSDRNEQF
TRBV2 ASSDSMYNEQF
TRBV12-3/TRBV12-4 ASSPNSGAGANVLT
TRBV11-3 ASSFPGGSQPQH
TRBV13 ASSLDGRTYEQY
TRBV2 ASRGPINYSGNTIY
TRBV2 ASSEYHYNEQF
TRBV20-1 SARNRDHNEQY
TRBV7-9 ASSFRTSGDQETQY
TRBV7-3 ASTNAGAEQY
TRBV29-1 SVDRGNTGELF
TRBV29-1 SVEGLAGAAYNEQF
TRBV28 ASSRGDINTEAF
TRBV2 ASSPAYNEQF
TRBV11-3 ASSLGDSHEQY
TRBV5-4 ASTLGDRGPAIANEKLF
TRBV10-1 ASTLAGVGEQY
TRBV15 ATRPGTPYSNQPQH
TRBV7-3 ASSLRLAGGTDTQY